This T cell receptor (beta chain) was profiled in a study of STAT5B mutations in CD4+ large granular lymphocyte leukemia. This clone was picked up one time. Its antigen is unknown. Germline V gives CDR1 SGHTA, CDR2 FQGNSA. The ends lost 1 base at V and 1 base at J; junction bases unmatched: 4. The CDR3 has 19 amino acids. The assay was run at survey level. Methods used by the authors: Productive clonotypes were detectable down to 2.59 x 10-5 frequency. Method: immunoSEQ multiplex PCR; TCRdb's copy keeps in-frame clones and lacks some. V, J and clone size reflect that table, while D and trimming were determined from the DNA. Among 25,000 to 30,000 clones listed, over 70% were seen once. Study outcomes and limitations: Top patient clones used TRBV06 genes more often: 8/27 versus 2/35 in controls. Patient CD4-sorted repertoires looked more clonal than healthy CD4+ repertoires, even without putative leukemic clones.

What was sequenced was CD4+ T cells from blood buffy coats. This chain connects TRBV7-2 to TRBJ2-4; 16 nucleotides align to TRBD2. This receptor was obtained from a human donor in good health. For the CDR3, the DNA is TGTGCCAGCAGCTTAGTCGGGACTAGCGGGGGGGTGGCCAAAAACATTCAGTACTTC. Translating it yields CASSLVGTSGGVAKNIQYF. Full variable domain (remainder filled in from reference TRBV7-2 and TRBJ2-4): GAGVSQSPSNKVTEKGKDVELRCDPISGHTALYWYRQSLGQGLEFLIYFQGNSAPDKSGLPSDRFSAERTGGSVSTLTIQRTQQEDSAVYLCASSLVGTSGGVAKNIQYFGAGTRLSVL.